This T cell receptor beta chain is from a study of shared clonotypes between healthy human individuals. The assay was immunoSEQ multiplex PCR, and TCRdb's table has in-frame clones only and misses some. The data hold roughly 2.2 million clones, with 92% observed a single time. The CDR3 is 15 residues long. Germline CDR1 and CDR2: SGHTA and FQGNSA. With V trimmed by 3 bases and J by 7 bases, 2 bases remained unmatched. As for this clone: Other DNA sequences in this sample translate to the same CDR3.

The receptor comes from a man between 18 and 29 years old in good health. Some clones in this sample may be carry-over from other donors' samples. Material for sequencing was naive CD4+ T cells from PBMCs. Documented subset: CD45RA+ positively selected. The genes are TRBV7-2 and TRBJ2-1; 14 bases align to TRBD2. The CDR3: CASSFGTSGSNEQFF. CDR3 DNA sequence: TGTGCCAGCAGCTTTGGGACTAGCGGGAGTAATGAGCAGTTCTTC.